This entry lists 26 T cell receptor beta chains sequenced from one sample in a study of PD-1 blockade in mismatch repair-deficient tumors (dated 2017 in TCRdb). The library relied on the immunoSEQ multiplex PCR assay. This is the immuneACCESS table as TCRdb keeps it, with only in-frame sequences that have V and J called. A part of the clones is gone; compared with another copy, unresolved V genes explain less than half, and the rest is unexplained. Here the sample has under 150,000 clones; approximately 86% occur a single time. Roughly 14% of the sample lies in the top ten. This specimen was peripheral blood, taken 44 weeks after starting pembrolizumab. These receptors all come from an adult with mismatch repair-deficient cancer.

The chain is built from TRBV6-1 and TRBJ2-4; TRBD2 matches 14 bases. Germline V lookup: CDR1 MNHNS, CDR2 SASEGT. The V and J ends lost 5 bases and 5 bases, in that order; junction bases with no gene match: 2. The CDR3 extends over 15 amino acids. The CDR3 here is CASSRLAGGENIQYF. The CDR3 bases are TGTGCCAGCAGTCGACTAGCGGGGGGGGAAAACATTCAGTACTTC.

The chain couples TRBV10-3 to TRBJ2-2; 10 bases match TRBD2. Germline CDR1 ENHRY, CDR2 SYGVKD. Trimming took 4 bases from V and 5 from J; bases not matched to a gene: 7. This CDR3 is 16 amino acids long. Here the CDR3 DNA reads TGTGCCATCAGTGTCGTAGCTAGCGGGAGTACCGGGGAGCTGTTTTTT. Protein: CAISVVASGSTGELFF.

The chain links TRBV30 to TRBJ2-5, with 7 bases fitting TRBD1. Germline CDR1 reads GTSNPN; CDR2 reads SVGIG (reference sequence). Losses at the gene ends were 4 bases for V and 5 bases for J; bases not matched to a gene: 4. CDR3 length: 12 amino acids. The CDR3 coding sequence is TGTGCCTGGAAAGGGGGCCGGGAGACCCAGTACTTC. It encodes CAWKGGRETQYF.

This clone was found once. V and J are TRBV5-1 and TRBJ2-2, with D possibly matching TRBD2 (5 bases). Between the trimmed V and J ends, which lost 4 bases and 0 bases, there was a span of 10 bases. There are 15 residues in the CDR3. Germline assignment: CDR1 SGHRS and CDR2 YFSETQ. The CDR3 is CASSRLSTNTGELFF. CDR3 coding DNA: TGCGCCAGCAGCCGACTATCGACGAACACCGGGGAGCTGTTTTTT.

This chain connects TRBV7-8 to TRBJ2-2; no reliable D call. The CDR3 extends over 12 amino acids. With 8 bases removed from V and 4 bases from J, the gap between germline ends came to 8 bases. Germline CDR1 and CDR2: SGHVS and FQNEAQ. The CDR3 coding sequence is TGTGCCAGCGACCCCCTCACCGGGGAGCTGTTTTTT. It codes for CASDPLTGELFF.

The genes are TRBV28 and TRBJ2-7, with D perhaps given as TRBD1 or TRBD2 (5 bases each). The germline V and J ends were trimmed by 2 bases and 6 bases, with 8 bases remaining between them. The CDR3 is made up of 12 amino acids. Per germline, CDR1 MDHEN and CDR2 SYDVKM. In DNA, the CDR3 is TGTGCCAGCAGTTTACGGGGACCCGAGCAGTACTTC. This codes for CASSLRGPEQYF.

This clone was picked up one time. The V call is TRBV10-3, the J call TRBJ2-1, with D perhaps TRBD2 (6 bases). Trimming took 0 bases from V and 0 from J, leaving 9 bases between them. The V gene's germline CDR1 is ENHRY and CDR2 SYGVKD. The CDR3 totals 16 residues. The CDR3 nucleotides read TGTGCCATCAGTGAGTCCGGGACTGACTCCTACAATGAGCAGTTCTTC. Amino acids: CAISESGTDSYNEQFF.

The rearrangement joins TRBV11-1 to TRBJ2-5; no clear D gene. Trimming shortened V by 3 bases and J by 2 bases, and 4 bases separated the two germline ends. The CDR3 is made up of 12 amino acids. The germline V gene has CDR1 SGHAT and CDR2 FQDESV (reference sequence). CDR3 coding DNA: TGTGCCAGCAGCTTGATACAAGAGACCCAGTACTTC. Protein sequence: CASSLIQETQYF.

The chain couples TRBV7-9 to TRBJ2-7, with D tentatively TRBD1 (6 bases). Germline V lookup: CDR1 SEHNR, CDR2 FQNEAQ (reference sequence). This CDR3 is 12 amino acids long. The germline V and J ends were trimmed by 3 bases and 5 bases, with 8 bases remaining between them. CDR3 bases: TGTGCCAGCAGCTTCAGGACAGACGAGCAGTACTTC. Translation gives CASSFRTDEQYF.

The chain has TRBV6-4 and TRBJ2-7, with 8 bases that match TRBD1. The V and J ends lost 6 bases and 5 bases, in that order; junction bases with no gene match: 18. The germline V gene has CDR1 MRHNA and CDR2 SNTAGT. The CDR3 covers 17 residues. Written as DNA, the CDR3 is TGTGCCAGCAGAAAATCTCGAGTCCACAGGGGGATACACGAGCAGTACTTC. This gives the protein CASRKSRVHRGIHEQYF.

The CDR3 spells CACTASALNTEAFF. For the CDR3, the DNA is TGTGCCTGCACCGCTTCGGCCCTAAACACTGAAGCTTTCTTT. The genes are TRBV30 and TRBJ1-1; D not resolved. The germline V gene encodes CDR1 GTSNPN and CDR2 SVGIG (reference sequence). V lost 6 bases and J lost 2, with 16 bases in between. This CDR3 has 14 amino acids. The full variable domain, with the rest looked up from reference TRBV30 and TRBJ1-1, is SQTIHQWPATLVQPVGSPLSLECTVEGTSNPNLYWYRQAAGRGLQLLFYSVGIGQISSEVPQNLSASRPQDRQFILSSKKLLLSDSGFYLCACTASALNTEAFFGQGTRLTVV.

The chain combines TRBV4-3 with TRBJ2-2; 10 bases agree with TRBD1. The CDR3 has 17 residues. Germline CDR1 is LGHNA and CDR2 is YSLEER. V lost 1 base to trimming and J lost 3 bases; unmatched junction nucleotides: 5. The CDR3 sequence is CASSQGPGTGDTGELFF. CDR3 DNA sequence: TGCGCCAGCAGCCAAGGTCCCGGGACAGGGGACACCGGGGAGCTGTTTTTT.

This chain connects TRBV4-1 to TRBJ2-5; 7 bases are a match to TRBD1. In germline, CDR1 is MGHRA, CDR2 YSYEKL. This CDR3 contains 16 residues. V shed 3 bases, J shed 4 bases, and the junction held 11 bases outside the gene matches. In nucleotides, the CDR3 is TGCGCCAGCAGCCAGATAACAGGGGCTGTTGGAGAGACCCAGTACTTC. Its protein product is CASSQITGAVGETQYF.

The V gene is TRBV11-1, the J gene TRBJ2-7, with D maybe TRBD1 (5 bases). The CDR3 totals 14 residues. The V and J ends lost 1 base and 4 bases respectively, with 11 bases between them. The V gene's germline CDR1 is SGHAT and CDR2 FQDESV (reference sequence). In DNA, the CDR3 is TGTGCCAGCAGCTTAGGGACAACCGGGTACGAGCAGTACTTC. Translated, it gives CASSLGTTGYEQYF. Variable domain in full (rest from reference TRBV11-1 and TRBJ2-7): EAEVAQSPRYKITEKSQAVAFWCDPISGHATLYWYRQILGQGPELLVQFQDESVVDDSQLPKDRFSAERLKGVDSTLKIQPAELGDSAMYLCASSLGTTGYEQYFGPGTRLTVT.

The chain recombines TRBV5-6 with TRBJ2-7; 7 nucleotides match TRBD1. The CDR3 is 14 amino acids. Looked up from germline, CDR1 is SGHDT and CDR2 is YYEEEE. J lost 4 bases, V lost 0 bases, and 4 bases had no gene match. The CDR3 DNA is TGTGCCAGCAGCTTGGGGGCAGGGGGATACGAGCAGTACTTC. It codes for CASSLGAGGYEQYF. The entire variable domain, with the rest obtained from reference TRBV5-6 and TRBJ2-7, is as follows: DAGVTQSPTHLIKTRGQQVTLRCSPKSGHDTVSWYQQALGQGPQFIFQYYEEEERQRGNFPDRFSGHQFPNYSSELNVNALLLGDSALYLCASSLGAGGYEQYFGPGTRLTVT.

The chain couples TRBV5-1 to TRBJ2-5; D ambiguous. This CDR3 is 14 amino acids long. The V gene's germline CDR1 is SGHRS and CDR2 YFSETQ. The V end lost 2 bases, the J end lost 2 bases, and 10 bases lay between the germline ends. The CDR3 region is CASSFNPQQETQYF. The CDR3 DNA is TGCGCCAGCAGCTTCAATCCCCAGCAAGAGACCCAGTACTTC.

This chain joins TRBV19 and TRBJ1-5; no clear D gene. The germline V and J ends were trimmed by 1 base and 7 bases, with 11 bases remaining between them. Germline-derived CDR1 and CDR2 are LNHDA and SQIVND (reference sequence). The CDR3 has 14 amino acids. The chain's CDR3 is CASSIGVAGQPQHF. The CDR3 nucleotides are TGTGCCAGTAGTATAGGAGTAGCGGGACAGCCCCAGCATTTT.

V and J are TRBV2 and TRBJ2-5; TRBD2 matches 7 bases. Per the germline V gene, CDR1 is SNHLY and CDR2 is FYNNEI. The V and J ends lost 2 bases and 1 base, in that order; junction bases with no gene match: 19. The CDR3 loop spans 20 amino acids. The CDR3, as DNA: TGTGCCAGCAGTGAACTAGGAACGCGAGGGTGGGAGGGGCCCCAAGAGACCCAGTACTTC. Translated, it gives CASSELGTRGWEGPQETQYF.

This chain uses TRBV5-5 with TRBJ2-7; 10 nucleotides match TRBD2. Looked up from germline, CDR1 is SGHKS and CDR2 is YYEKEE (reference sequence). The CDR3 is 16 residues long. The V gene end was trimmed by 7 bases and the J gene end by 0 bases; junction bases not matched to a gene: 10. Here the CDR3 DNA reads TGTGCCAGCGGTCGGGGGACTAGCGAACCCTCCTACGAGCAGTACTTC. Translating it yields CASGRGTSEPSYEQYF. Variable domain in full (rest from reference TRBV5-5 and TRBJ2-7): DAGVTQSPTHLIKTRGQQVTLRCSPISGHKSVSWYQQVLGQGPQFIFQYYEKEERGRGNFPDRFSARQFPNYSSELNVNALLLGDSALYLCASGRGTSEPSYEQYFGPGTRLTVT.

This clone has more than one count but fewer than ten. The V and J genes are TRBV9 and TRBJ2-3, with 8 bases lining up with TRBD2. Germline values: CDR1 SGDLS, CDR2 YYNGEE. The CDR3 has 16 residues. J gave up 2 bases and V 1 base, and 6 bases lay outside the gene matches. The CDR3 sequence: CASSVRTSLLTDTQYF. CDR3 in DNA: TGTGCCAGCAGCGTACGGACTAGCCTCCTCACAGATACGCAGTATTTT.

The J gene is TRBJ2-2, the V gene TRBV27; D is ambiguous. Trimming pared 3 bases from V and 4 bases from J, leaving 6 bases between. From germline, CDR1 is MNHEY and CDR2 SMNVEV (reference sequence). The CDR3 is made up of 13 amino acids. CDR3 region: CASSFGVTGELFF. CDR3 sequence (DNA): TGTGCCAGCAGTTTTGGGGTCACCGGGGAGCTGTTTTTT.

V is TRBV21-1 and J is TRBJ2-1; the listed D gene, TRBD2, was not tested against the DNA. TRBV21-1 is annotated as a pseudogene. CDR3 length equals 17 residues. The CDR3 DNA follows: TGTGCCAGCAGCAAAATAGCGGGAGGGTGCGCCTACAATGAGCAGTTCTTC. Protein product: CASSKIAGGCAYNEQFF.

The CDR3: CASSPLRTSGRAREQFF. CDR3 sequence (DNA): TGTGCCAGTAGTCCCCTCCGGACTAGCGGGAGGGCCAGGGAGCAGTTCTTC. The V and J genes are TRBV19 and TRBJ2-1; 15 bases align to TRBD2. The CDR3 contains 17 residues. Germline CDR1 and CDR2: LNHDA and SQIVND (reference sequence). V lost 5 bases to trimming and J lost 10 bases; unmatched junction nucleotides: 12.

V usage is TRBV5-1 and J usage is TRBJ1-1; TRBD1 aligns across 10 bases. V was clipped by 3 bases and J by 6 bases; unmatched bases: 8. CDR1 SGHRS and CDR2 YFSETQ come from the germline V gene. The CDR3 is 15 amino acids. CDR3 amino acids: CASSSSTGGTSEAFF. The CDR3 DNA reads TGCGCCAGCAGCTCGTCGACAGGGGGCACGTCTGAAGCTTTCTTT.

This sequence joins TRBV28 and TRBJ2-3; 9 bases match TRBD2. Germline V gene sequence: CDR1 MDHEN, CDR2 SYDVKM. V trimming: 4 bases; J trimming: 1 base; junction bases outside the gene matches: 0. There are 14 residues in the CDR3. CDR3 sequence reads: CASSWTSGTDTQYF. CDR3 in DNA: TGTGCCAGCAGTTGGACTAGCGGCACAGATACGCAGTATTTT. The full variable domain, with the rest looked up from reference TRBV28 and TRBJ2-3, is DVKVTQSSRYLVKRTGEKVFLECVQDMDHENMFWYRQDPGLGLRLIYFSYDVKMKEKGDIPEGYSVSREKKERFSLILESASTNQTSMYLCASSWTSGTDTQYFGPGTRLTVL.

The V and J genes are TRBV4-1 and TRBJ2-2, with 8 bases fitting TRBD2. V lost 4 bases, J lost 5 bases, and 18 bases stayed unmatched. The CDR3 runs to 19 residues. Germline V gives CDR1 MGHRA, CDR2 YSYEKL. CDR3 bases: TGCGCCAGCAGCCCGAATTTCATCAGCGGGAGCGTTCGGACCGGGGAGCTGTTTTTT. It translates to CASSPNFISGSVRTGELFF.